This TCR beta chain was sequenced for a study of OX40 agonist ivuxolimab in advanced cancers. Across the whole study: Patients were given ivuxolimab, an antibody that agonizes OX40 (CD134). Among those enrolled, mean age was about 58 years (range roughly 20 to 85) and 75% to 90% were male. General study results and limits: Compared with CD4+, CD8+ T cells on average had more expanded clones.

The CDR3 loop spans 17 amino acids. Between the trimmed V and J ends, which lost 2 bases and 1 base, there was a span of 15 bases. The germline gives CDR1 SGHNT, CDR2 YYREEE (reference sequence). Using immunoSEQ multiplex PCR, the repertoire was profiled, and TCRdb retains in-frame clones only, with some absent. This table has tens of thousands of clones, roughly nine tenths appearing once. A note on this clone: As yet, its antigen is unknown.

The source was CD4+ or CD8+ T cells sorted from blood, collected in a trial of the OX40 agonist ivuxolimab. The chain links TRBV5-4 to TRBJ2-2; maybe TRBD2 (5 bases). The receptor comes from an adult with an advanced solid tumor such as melanoma, head and neck, liver or kidney cancer. In nucleotides, the CDR3 is TGTGCCAGCAGCTTTTCTCACGGGAATGGGAACACCGGGGAGCTGTTTTTT. Protein: CASSFSHGNGNTGELFF.